Following are 24 T cell receptor beta chains from one sample sequenced in a study of T cells after yellow fever vaccination. TCRdb reanalysed the 5' RACE reads using MiXCR and keeps one entry per CDR3 protein. The sample lists some 350,000 distinct CDR3 sequences, 11% seen once, with 18% in the top ten. The source was PBMCs, collected on the day of the first yellow fever vaccination. Source of these receptors: a man aged 18 to 30 who received the YFV17D yellow fever vaccine.

About this clonotype itself: At one of its ends the junction is not consistent with the germline gene, which may arise from a read error. V and J are TRBV6-2 or TRBV6-3 and TRBJ2-7; the D is unclear. Germline V lookup: CDR1 MNHEY, CDR2 SVGEGT. This CDR3 comprises 13 residues. The CDR3, as DNA: TGTGCCAGCAGGACGATCTCTCAGGTCCTACCCTTCTTC. The encoded protein is CASRTISQVLPFF.

This clonotype was picked up a small number of times. The CDR3 sequence is CASSFTSGETQYF. The DNA for the CDR3 is TGTGCCAGCAGCTTCACTAGCGGAGAGACCCAGTACTTC. The rearrangement joins TRBV7-9 to TRBJ2-5; 8 bases fit TRBD2. The CDR3 is made up of 13 amino acids. CDR1 is SEHNR and CDR2 is FQNEAQ in the germline V gene (reference sequence). V gave up 3 bases and J gave up 4 bases; unmatched junction bases: 1.

At least ten counts were recorded for this clonotype. The gene calls are TRBV2 and TRBJ2-3, with D perhaps TRBD2 (6 bases). The CDR3 is 13 amino acids. V was pared by 6 bases and J by 5 bases, with 12 bases between. Looked up from germline, CDR1 is SNHLY and CDR2 is FYNNEI. The DNA of the CDR3 is TGTGCCAGCAGCGCGGGGTTGAAAGATACGCAGTATTTT. Amino acid sequence: CASSAGLKDTQYF.

The CDR3 region has the DNA TGTGCCAGCAGCTTAGTCCCCAACGATCAGCCCCAGCATTTT. It translates to CASSLVPNDQPQHF. This chain connects TRBV7-6 to TRBJ1-5; D is unresolved. This CDR3 has 14 amino acids. The germline gives CDR1 SGHVS, CDR2 FNYEAQ. The V gene lost 1 base and the J gene lost 5 bases, with 9 bases spanning the gap. The full variable domain, in which reference TRBV7-6 and TRBJ1-5 provide the parts outside the CDR3, is GAGVSQSPRYKVTKRGQDVALRCDPISGHVSLYWYRQALGQGPEFLTYFNYEAQQDKSGLPNDRFSAERPEGSISTLTIQRTEQRDSAMYRCASSLVPNDQPQHFGDGTRLSIL.

This clonotype was picked up a small number of times. The genes are TRBV6-2 or TRBV6-3 and TRBJ1-5; 12 positions agree with TRBD1. The J segment lost 7 bases and the V segment lost 6 bases, leaving 7 bases of the junction unmatched. This CDR3 comprises 15 residues. Germline-derived CDR1 and CDR2 are MNHEY and SVGEGT. CDR3 bases: TGTGCCAGCAGATCCCCGGGACAGGGGGCACAGCCCCAGCATTTT. This codes for CASRSPGQGAQPQHF.

This clonotype was seen a few times. The chain employs TRBV15 and TRBJ2-5; 7 positions match TRBD1. CDR1 is LNHNV, CDR2 YYDKDF, per germline (reference sequence). This CDR3 spans 16 amino acids. Trimming took 3 bases from V and 5 from J; bases not matched to a gene: 12. The DNA of the CDR3 is TGTGCCACCAGCAGTCGGACAGGTCGCCTACGGGAGACCCAGTACTTC. Amino acid sequence: CATSSRTGRLRETQYF.

This clonotype turned up a few times. The chain has TRBV7-2 and TRBJ1-1; weak D call: TRBD1 (6 bases). Trimming shortened V by 0 bases and J by 11 bases, and 13 bases separated the two germline ends. CDR1 is SGHTA and CDR2 is FQGNSA in the germline V gene. The CDR3 consists of 13 residues. For the CDR3, the DNA is TGTGCCAGCAGCTTAGCCGGCAGGGGTGACGCTTTCTTT. The encoded protein is CASSLAGRGDAFF.

The V and J genes are TRBV5-8 and TRBJ2-4, with 7 bases matching TRBD1. The V gene end was trimmed by 0 bases and the J gene end by 9 bases; junction bases not matched to a gene: 3. Germline V gene data show CDR1 as SGHTS and CDR2 as YDEGEE. The CDR3 has 13 amino acids. CDR3 region: CASSLAQGTIQYF. The CDR3 DNA reads as TGTGCCAGCAGCTTGGCACAGGGGACCATTCAGTACTTC.

The rearrangement joins TRBV5-5 to TRBJ2-7; D possibly corresponds to TRBD2 (6 bases). V was shortened by 4 bases and J by 7 bases, with 24 bases between the two germline ends. This CDR3 comprises 16 residues. Germline values: CDR1 SGHKS, CDR2 YYEKEE (reference sequence). Written as DNA, the CDR3 is TGTGCCAGCAGCGTAGGAGGGACCGGCAAAGTTGGTGAGCAGTACGTC. It yields the protein CASSVGGTGKVGEQYV.

CDR3 in amino acids: CASSYPHGTSGHNEQFF. The DNA of the CDR3 is TGTGCCAGCAGTTACCCCCACGGGACTAGCGGTCACAATGAGCAGTTCTTC. This chain connects TRBV6-5 to TRBJ2-1, with 11 bases matching TRBD2. This CDR3 has 17 residues. Per germline, CDR1 MNHEY and CDR2 SVGAGI. After removal of 2 bases from V and 5 bases from J, the junction contained 8 bases not matched to a gene.

This clonotype is a singleton in its sample. The chain uses TRBV2 and TRBJ2-5; D is ambiguous. V shed 6 bases and J shed 5 bases, with 7 bases lying between them. CDR1 SNHLY and CDR2 FYNNEI come from the germline V gene. The CDR3 runs to 11 residues. Here the CDR3 reads CASSTTETQYF. The CDR3 bases are TGTGCCAGCAGCACCACTGAGACCCAGTACTTC.

This clonotype occurred a few times. The rearrangement joins TRBV9 to TRBJ2-3; the match to TRBD2 covers 8 bases. The germline V gene encodes CDR1 SGDLS and CDR2 YYNGEE. V shed 6 bases and J 1 base; nucleotides not matched to a gene: 4. The CDR3 loop spans 14 amino acids. CDR3 sequence (DNA): TGTGCCAGCAAGAGTAGCGGGGGCACAGATACGCAGTATTTT. This translates into CASKSSGGTDTQYF.

The rearrangement uses TRBV11-2 and TRBJ1-6; 10 nucleotides align to TRBD1. The junction had 11 bases not matched to a gene; V was cut back by 0 bases and J by 0 bases. This CDR3 region has 21 residues. Germline V gene data show CDR1 as SGHAT and CDR2 as FQNNGV. Written as DNA, the CDR3 is TGTGCCAGCAGCTTAGAATCCGGGACAGGGGTTCCCAGCTCCTATAATTCACCCCTCCACTTT. Encoded protein: CASSLESGTGVPSSYNSPLHF. The whole variable domain, filled in from reference TRBV11-2 and TRBJ1-6, reads EAGVAQSPRYKIIEKRQSVAFWCNPISGHATLYWYQQILGQGPKLLIQFQNNGVVDDSQLPKDRFSAERLKGVDSTLKIQPAKLEDSAVYLCASSLESGTGVPSSYNSPLHFGNGTRLTVT.

This clonotype was counted a few times. The rearrangement links TRBV18 to TRBJ2-2; D is perhaps TRBD1 (6 bases). Deletions cut 0 bases from V and 0 bases from J, with 8 bases between. CDR3 length equals 16 residues. Germline V CDR1 and CDR2: KGHSH, LQKENI. CDR3 sequence: CASSPPQGPNTGELFF. The CDR3 nucleotides are TGTGCCAGCTCACCACCACAGGGTCCGAACACCGGGGAGCTGTTTTTT.

The chain joins TRBV12-3 or TRBV12-4 to TRBJ2-7; no reliable D call. V lost 5 bases to trimming and J lost 2 bases, with 4 bases between them. The CDR3 extends over 11 amino acids. The CDR3 DNA sequence: TGTGCCAGCAGTACTACCTACGAGCAGTACTTC. It is translated as CASSTTYEQYF.

This clonotype was counted at least ten times. This rearrangement joins TRBV12-3 or TRBV12-4 to TRBJ2-3; the match to TRBD1 covers 9 bases. Trimming cost V 3 bases and J 6 bases; bases outside gene matches: 10. The CDR3 spans 16 residues. CDR3 loop: CASSFLGQGPRDTQYF. The CDR3 coding sequence is TGTGCCAGCAGTTTTTTAGGACAGGGGCCGAGGGATACGCAGTATTTT.

The CDR3: CASSSPLQPLSTDTQYF. CDR3 bases: TGTGCCAGCAGCTCCCCTTTGCAGCCTCTTAGCACAGATACGCAGTATTTT. The chain has TRBV7-9 and TRBJ2-3; D is ambiguous. V was cut by 4 bases and J by 0 bases, with 17 bases left in between. The CDR3 has 17 amino acids. CDR1 SEHNR and CDR2 FQNEAQ come from the germline V gene (reference sequence).

The V and J genes are TRBV20-1 and TRBJ2-5; D not certain. The CDR3 consists of 15 residues. Germline V gene data show CDR1 as DFQATT and CDR2 as SNEGSKA (reference sequence). V was trimmed by 3 bases and J by 7 bases, leaving 21 bases between them. CDR3 DNA sequence: TGCAGTGCTAGGGGAATGGACCCGTACTTGGGGACCCAGTACTTC. Translating it yields CSARGMDPYLGTQYF.

On this clonotype itself: Germline and junction disagree at one end, which may indicate a read error. V and J are TRBV7-2 and TRBJ2-7; the match to TRBD1 covers 9 bases. This CDR3 is built from 15 residues. Germline CDR1 and CDR2: SGHTA and FQGNSA. CDR3 coding DNA: TGTGCCAGCAGTATCGGGACAGGGAAGAGCTACGAGCTGTACTTC. It yields the protein CASSIGTGKSYELYF. Drawing the rest from reference TRBV7-2 and TRBJ2-7, the complete variable domain is GAGVSQSPSNKVTEKGKDVELRCDPISGHTALYWYRQSLGQGLEFLIYFQGNSAPDKSGLPSDRFSAERTGGSVSTLTIQRTQQEDSAVYLCASSIGTGKSYELYFGPGTRLTVT.

The V and J genes are TRBV29-1 and TRBJ2-7; 7 bases are a match to TRBD1. From germline, CDR1 is SQVTM and CDR2 ANQGSEA. Trimming took 5 bases from V and 2 from J; bases not matched to a gene: 3. The CDR3 covers 12 residues. CDR3 nucleotide sequence: TGCAGCGTTCTAGGGGGCACCTACGAGCAGTACTTC. Translated, it gives CSVLGGTYEQYF.

This clonotype was observed a few times. This chain joins TRBV5-1 and TRBJ2-3; the D gene is possibly TRBD2 (5 bases). Trimming took off 5 bases at V and 0 bases at J, with 13 bases between the two ends. The CDR3 sequence is 15 residues long. From germline, CDR1 is SGHRS and CDR2 YFSETQ. This chain's CDR3 is CASRRSGSSTDTQYF. The CDR3 DNA follows: TGCGCCAGCAGAAGGTCGGGGTCTAGCACAGATACGCAGTATTTT.

This clonotype was seen more than once but under ten times. This sequence joins TRBV6-2 or TRBV6-3 and TRBJ2-3; possibly TRBD1 or TRBD2 for D (5 bases each). Trimming stripped 6 bases from V and 2 bases from J, with 21 bases between. The CDR3 totals 17 residues. In germline, CDR1 is MNHEY, CDR2 SVGEGT. The CDR3 region is CASSPPRGRESTDTQYF. Here the CDR3 DNA reads TGTGCCAGCAGCCCTCCGAGGGGCAGAGAGTCCACAGATACGCAGTATTTT.

The chain employs TRBV5-1 and TRBJ2-1; D possibly matches TRBD1 or TRBD2 (7 bases each). The V gene's germline CDR1 is SGHRS and CDR2 YFSETQ. V was shortened by 4 bases and J by 10 bases, with 27 bases between the two germline ends. This CDR3 has 17 residues. CDR3 amino acids: CASSRGAGQASDREQFF. The CDR3 nucleotides are TGCGCCAGCAGCCGGGGGGCCGGACAGGCCTCCGATCGGGAGCAGTTCTTC.

V is TRBV4-3 and J is TRBJ2-5, with D perhaps matching TRBD1 or TRBD2 (5 bases each). V lost 0 bases and J 1 base, leaving 12 bases between the germline ends. From germline, CDR1 is LGHNA and CDR2 YSLEER. The CDR3 consists of 16 residues. CDR3 region: CASSQDWDPRQETQYF. CDR3 nucleotide sequence: TGCGCCAGCAGCCAAGATTGGGACCCCCGCCAAGAGACCCAGTACTTC.